The clone carrying this T cell receptor beta chain appeared many times. As yet, its antigen is unknown. V shed 5 bases and J shed 4 bases, with 11 bases lying between them. From germline, CDR1 is ENHRY and CDR2 SYGVKD. The CDR3 is 13 residues long. This sample stems from a study of T cells after yellow fever vaccination. The study, taken as a whole, reports: Clones that expanded after primary vaccination mostly reappeared after the booster (roughly 96% CD4, about 91% CD8). Abundant clonotypes from the bulk population could get into FACS-sorted repertoires as contaminants.

MiXCR, run by TCRdb on the 5' RACE reads, gives a single entry per CDR3 protein. Here the sample spans around 180,000 distinct CDR3 sequences, roughly 6.2% being singletons. Sequences were derived from CD4+ T cells sorted from PBMCs, sampled on the day of the first yellow fever vaccination. V and J are TRBV10-3 and TRBJ1-2; tentative D call: TRBD1 (6 bases). This receptor was taken from a man aged 18 to 29 who received the YFV17D yellow fever vaccine. CDR3 in DNA: TGTGCCATCAGTTCGACAGGAAGCTATGGCTACACCTTC. Translating it yields CAISSTGSYGYTF.